The sequence of this T cell receptor (beta chain) was determined in a study of high-grade serous ovarian cancer treatment subgroups. The CDR3 runs to 11 residues. Germline CDR1 and CDR2: MDHEN and SYDVKM. The V gene lost 6 bases and the J gene lost 4 bases, with 7 bases spanning the gap. Study results and caveats: Only CDR3 was analyzed; CDR1 and CDR2 were not.

Tumor samples were obtained before definitive surgery or chemotherapy. Libraries were prepared by immunoSEQ multiplex PCR; TCRdb keeps only in-frame clonotypes and omits some of them. The profile shows tens of thousands of clones, around 84% of them singletons. In regard to this clone: Its target is not known.

The specimen sequenced was tumor tissue. The receptor's source is a human donor with high-grade serous ovarian cancer. The genes are TRBV28 and TRBJ2-7; unclear D gene. The CDR3 protein is CASRLEYEQYF. The CDR3 nucleotides are TGTGCCAGCAGACTCGAATACGAGCAGTACTTC.